A single sample is the source of the 26 T cell receptor beta chains below, sequenced in a study of shared clonotypes between healthy human individuals. Sequenced by immunoSEQ multiplex PCR; TCRdb stores in-frame clones only, minus some. Here the sample spans 1.6 million or so clones, 95% to 97% being singletons. Source material: naive CD4+ T cells sorted from blood. Documented subset: CD45RA+ positively selected. The receptors shown here come from a man aged 25-40 years in good health.

The chain couples TRBV5-1 to TRBJ2-7, with D possibly being TRBD2 (5 bases). CDR3 length equals 14 residues. V was shortened by 7 bases and J by 4 bases, with 18 bases between the two germline ends. Germline V lookup: CDR1 SGHRS, CDR2 YFSETQ. DNA of the CDR3: TGCGCCAGCGCTTGGACTGACCCGCCATACGAGCAGTACTTC. Translation gives CASAWTDPPYEQYF.

On this clone: A read error may produce the germline difference seen at one junction end. The chain employs TRBV5-1 and TRBJ2-3, with 8 bases lining up with TRBD2. This CDR3 is 11 amino acids long. Germline CDR1 is SGHRS and CDR2 is YFSETQ. The chain's CDR3 is CASSLGTSTKF. For the CDR3, the DNA is TGCGCCAGCAGCTTAGGGACTAGTACCAAATTT.

The rearrangement links TRBV6-6 to TRBJ2-1; D is uncertain. Germline lookup yields CDR1 MNHNY and CDR2 SVGAGI (reference sequence). V gave up 5 bases and J gave up 8 bases, with 7 bases separating them. This CDR3 region has 11 residues. The CDR3 here is CASSTLDEQFF. In DNA form, the CDR3 reads TGTGCCAGCAGTACTCTCGATGAGCAGTTCTTC.

This clone was seen a single time. The chain joins TRBV6-6 to TRBJ2-7, with D perhaps TRBD2 (5 bases). V lost 10 bases and J 5 bases, leaving 18 bases between the germline ends. This CDR3 has 13 residues. Germline V gene data show CDR1 as MNHNY and CDR2 as SVGAGI (reference sequence). In DNA, the CDR3 is TGTGCCACCTTAGCGACTCCCCTAAACGAGCAGTACTTC. Translating it yields CATLATPLNEQYF.

The J gene is TRBJ2-5, the V gene TRBV5-1; the match to TRBD1 covers 9 bases. Germline V gene data show CDR1 as SGHRS and CDR2 as YFSETQ. V was pared by 4 bases and J by 4 bases, with 11 bases of the junction left unmatched. CDR3 length: 16 residues. The CDR3 is CASSRKPGQGGETQYF. CDR3 DNA sequence: TGCGCCAGCAGCCGGAAGCCGGGACAGGGTGGAGAGACCCAGTACTTC.

The chain carries TRBV5-6 and TRBJ2-7; 11 bases line up with TRBD1. The J segment lost 4 bases and the V segment lost 4 bases, leaving 4 bases of the junction unmatched. Germline values: CDR1 SGHDT, CDR2 YYEEEE. This CDR3 is 14 amino acids long. The DNA for the CDR3 is TGTGCCAGCAGCATTGGACAGGGGGCTTACGAGCAGTACTTC. Protein sequence: CASSIGQGAYEQYF.

The rearrangement joins TRBV7-7 to TRBJ2-3; a possible D gene is TRBD1 (6 bases). This CDR3 is built from 12 residues. Looked up from germline, CDR1 is SSHAT and CDR2 is FNYEAQ (reference sequence). The V gene lost 2 bases and the J gene lost 10 bases, with 10 bases spanning the gap. The CDR3 bases are TGTGCCAGCAGCTTAACGGCAGGGGCGCAGTATTTT. It is translated as CASSLTAGAQYF.

The chain recombines TRBV29-1 with TRBJ2-7; TRBD1 matches 7 bases. Germline V gives CDR1 SQVTM, CDR2 ANQGSEA. The CDR3 consists of 12 residues. V dropped 5 bases and J dropped 3; count of bases not matched to a gene: 4. The CDR3 is CSVSTGNYEQYF. For the CDR3, the DNA is TGCAGCGTTTCGACAGGGAACTACGAGCAGTACTTC.

This clone has a single count. The sample contains more than one DNA sequence encoding this CDR3. The chain carries TRBV11-3 and TRBJ2-7, with D perhaps given as TRBD1 or TRBD2 (5 bases each). V was shortened by 3 bases and J by 4 bases, with 10 bases between the two germline ends. This CDR3 is 13 amino acids long. In germline, CDR1 is SGHNT, CDR2 YENEEA. The CDR3 region has the DNA TGTGCCAGCAGCTTGAGGGGCGGGTACGAGCAGTACTTC. It is translated as CASSLRGGYEQYF.

The chain has TRBV5-4 and TRBJ2-4; the D is unclear. The germline V gene has CDR1 SGHNT and CDR2 YYREEE (reference sequence). Trimming shortened V by 2 bases and J by 0 bases, and 6 bases separated the two germline ends. The CDR3 runs to 14 residues. CDR3 DNA sequence: TGTGCCAGCAGCTTTGAACTAGCCAAAAACATTCAGTACTTC. It yields the protein CASSFELAKNIQYF.

The chain employs TRBV28 and TRBJ1-3, with a weak D call TRBD1 (6 bases). The CDR3 has 14 residues. The germline V gene has CDR1 MDHEN and CDR2 SYDVKM. The ends were cut back, 6 bases at V and 4 bases at J, with 13 bases in the middle. The CDR3 reads CASRRGGDGNTIYF. In DNA form, the CDR3 reads TGTGCCAGCAGAAGAGGGGGGGACGGAAACACCATATATTTT.

The chain is built from TRBV18 and TRBJ2-2; D is possibly TRBD2 (6 bases). CDR3 length equals 16 residues. V was clipped by 2 bases and J by 1 base, with 11 bases between them. Germline CDR1 is KGHSH and CDR2 is LQKENI. The CDR3 spells CASSPGLRGNTGELFF. The CDR3 region has the DNA TGTGCCAGCTCACCAGGGCTGCGGGGGAACACCGGGGAGCTGTTTTTT.

The chain joins TRBV25-1 to TRBJ2-5; D is undetermined. Germline loops: CDR1 MGHDK, CDR2 SYGVNS. The V end lost 2 bases, the J end lost 1 base, and 11 bases lay between the germline ends. The CDR3 sequence is 15 residues long. The DNA of the CDR3 is TGTGCCAGCAGTGAAATTGGTTGGGCCCAAGAGACCCAGTACTTC. This gives the protein CASSEIGWAQETQYF.

The chain uses TRBV7-2 and TRBJ2-1, with 9 positions matching TRBD2. Trimming at V came to 3 bases and at J to 15 bases, leaving 6 bases not matched to a gene. The CDR3 is made up of 12 amino acids. Germline V gene sequence: CDR1 SGHTA, CDR2 FQGNSA. The CDR3 DNA follows: TGTGCCAGCAGCTTTAGCGGGAGAGACGGGTTCTTC. This gives the protein CASSFSGRDGFF.

V gene TRBV11-3 combines with J gene TRBJ2-1, with D perhaps being TRBD1 or TRBD2 (5 bases each). CDR1 and CDR2 from the germline V gene are SGHNT and YENEEA. The CDR3 covers 14 residues. V was cut by 5 bases and J by 8 bases, with 16 bases left in between. The CDR3 spells CASSPGTGIDEQFF. The CDR3 DNA follows: TGTGCCAGCAGCCCGGGGACCGGGATCGATGAGCAGTTCTTC.

V and J are TRBV18 and TRBJ1-5; D is perhaps TRBD1 (5 bases). The germline V and J ends were trimmed by 3 bases and 7 bases, with 16 bases remaining between them. The CDR3 consists of 15 residues. The V gene's germline CDR1 is KGHSH and CDR2 LQKENI. The CDR3 DNA reads TGTGCCAGCTCACCTGCAGGGATCTCGGGGCAGCCCCAGCATTTT. Translated, it gives CASSPAGISGQPQHF.

This rearrangement joins TRBV9 to TRBJ1-3, with 7 bases lining up with TRBD1. V lost 0 bases to trimming and J lost 8 bases; unmatched junction nucleotides: 5. The germline CDR1 and CDR2 sequences are SGDLS and YYNGEE. This CDR3 spans 14 amino acids. The CDR3 region has the DNA TGTGCCAGCAGCGTAGGACAGGGTCGCCACACCATATATTTT. Its protein is CASSVGQGRHTIYF.

This chain connects TRBV10-2 to TRBJ2-3; TRBD2 aligns across 16 bases. Germline V gene lookup returns CDR1 WSHSY and CDR2 SAAADI. This CDR3 spans 20 amino acids. With 0 bases clipped from V and 0 bases from J, the junction kept 6 bases outside the gene matches. The CDR3 is CASSESPGLAGGGSTDTQYF. In nucleotides, the CDR3 is TGCGCCAGCAGTGAGTCACCGGGACTAGCGGGAGGGGGAAGCACAGATACGCAGTATTTT.

The chain recombines TRBV5-1 with TRBJ2-3, with a possible D match to TRBD2 (5 bases). The CDR3 contains 15 residues. Per germline, CDR1 SGHRS and CDR2 YFSETQ. V was clipped by 0 bases and J by 4 bases, with 12 bases between them. This chain's CDR3 is CASSLAFEGPDTQYF. The CDR3 nucleotides read TGCGCCAGCAGCTTGGCTTTCGAGGGTCCAGATACGCAGTATTTT.

About this clone itself: Additional DNA sequences in this sample encode the identical CDR3. The chain recombines TRBV5-4 with TRBJ1-5; D gene uncertain. In germline, CDR1 is SGHNT, CDR2 YYREEE (reference sequence). Trimming stripped 1 base from V and 0 bases from J, with 5 bases between. The CDR3 consists of 14 residues. The CDR3, as DNA: TGTGCCAGCAGCTTGCGGTATAGCAATCAGCCCCAGCATTTT. It codes for CASSLRYSNQPQHF.

This chain links TRBV6-6 with TRBJ2-2; 9 nucleotides match TRBD1. There are 15 residues in the CDR3. CDR1 MNHNY and CDR2 SVGAGI come from the germline V gene (reference sequence). V shed 7 bases and J 1 base; nucleotides not matched to a gene: 4. For the CDR3, the DNA is TGTGCCAGCACAAGACAGGGGGTGAACACCGGGGAGCTGTTTTTT. Amino acids: CASTRQGVNTGELFF.

J is TRBJ2-3 and V is TRBV4-3, with 8 positions matching TRBD1. Germline V gene sequence: CDR1 LGHNA, CDR2 YSLEER. J lost 1 base, V lost 0 bases, and 3 bases had no gene match. CDR3 length equals 16 residues. The chain's CDR3 is CASSQEAGGGTDTQYF. The CDR3 bases are TGCGCCAGCAGCCAAGAAGCAGGGGGCGGCACAGATACGCAGTATTTT.

The chain is built from TRBV6-1 and TRBJ1-3, with unresolved D. Germline loops: CDR1 MNHNS, CDR2 SASEGT. This CDR3 spans 14 amino acids. V lost 6 bases to trimming and J lost 6 bases, with 15 bases between them. The CDR3 DNA follows: TGTGCCAGCAGGGATGGGTTCCAAATAAACACCATATATTTT. Protein product: CASRDGFQINTIYF.

The rearrangement links TRBV5-4 to TRBJ1-4; weak D call: TRBD1 (5 bases). Trimming removed 2 bases from V and 8 bases from J, with 10 bases in between. The CDR3 loop spans 13 amino acids. Germline assignment: CDR1 SGHNT and CDR2 YYREEE (reference sequence). Here the CDR3 reads CASSLGDQEKLFF. CDR3 nucleotide sequence: TGTGCCAGCAGCTTAGGGGATCAGGAAAAACTGTTTTTT.

V gene TRBV10-3 combines with J gene TRBJ2-1, with 9 bases identical to TRBD2. The CDR3 has 14 amino acids. J was trimmed by 5 bases and V by 5 bases; bases with no gene match: 4. Looked up from germline, CDR1 is ENHRY and CDR2 is SYGVKD. In DNA form, the CDR3 reads TGTGCCATCAGTTACCTAGCGGGGAACAATGAGCAGTTCTTC. Protein sequence: CAISYLAGNNEQFF.

This rearrangement joins TRBV29-1 to TRBJ2-6; D is perhaps TRBD1 (5 bases). CDR3 length: 14 residues. Trimming pared 4 bases from V and 0 bases from J, leaving 7 bases between. The germline gives CDR1 SQVTM, CDR2 ANQGSEA. CDR3 bases: TGCAGCGTTGGACAGCCCTCTGGGGCCAACGTCCTGACTTTC. This encodes CSVGQPSGANVLTF.